This TCR beta chain was recorded in a study of blood T cell repertoires in COVID-19. Libraries were prepared by immunoSEQ multiplex PCR; TCRdb keeps only in-frame clonotypes and omits some of them. The data show 140,000 to 150,000 clones, with approximately 78% seen just once and just over 6% held by the top ten. With 3 bases clipped from V and 0 bases from J, the junction kept 4 bases outside the gene matches. Germline loops: CDR1 GTSNPN, CDR2 SVGIG (reference sequence). The CDR3 has 15 residues. The V gene is TRBV30, the J gene TRBJ2-1; 8 bases are a match to TRBD2. Sequencing was done on a sample of PBMCs or T cells enriched from blood (not recorded which). The sequence was obtained from a woman between 50 and 59 years old who had recovered from COVID-19. CDR3 sequence: CAWSGGVSSYNEQFF. In nucleotides, the CDR3 is TGTGCCTGGAGCGGGGGGGTAAGCTCCTACAATGAGCAGTTCTTC.